Below are 3 T cell receptor beta chains sequenced from a single sample in a study of T cell responses to AZD1222 COVID-19 vaccine. Assay used: immunoSEQ multiplex PCR; TCRdb lists only in-frame clones, some missing. This table holds around 150,000 clones, about 93% found once. Material: peripheral blood, obtained 28 days after the second AZD1222 dose. The receptor set was obtained from an adult who received the AZD1222 COVID-19 vaccine.

The CDR3 sequence is CATSELGPLKADTQYF. CDR3 coding DNA: TGTGCCACCAGTGAATTGGGACCGCTTAAAGCAGATACGCAGTATTTT. This chain joins TRBV24-1 and TRBJ2-3, with D perhaps assigned TRBD1 or TRBD2 (5 bases each). CDR1 and CDR2 from the germline V gene are KGHDR and SFDVKD. Trimming stripped 4 bases from V and 4 bases from J, with 17 bases between. CDR3 size: 16 residues.

The chain combines TRBV18 with TRBJ2-1, with D possibly matching TRBD1 (6 bases). This CDR3 is built from 13 residues. Germline CDR1 reads KGHSH; CDR2 reads LQKENI. Trimming removed 1 base from V and 9 bases from J, with 10 bases in between. The CDR3 is CASSPQTGREQFF. The CDR3 nucleotides read TGTGCCAGCTCACCACAGACAGGACGTGAGCAGTTCTTC.

The V call is TRBV3-1 (or the pseudogene TRBV3-2), the J call TRBJ2-2; D is uncertain. The ends were cut back, 0 bases at V and 3 bases at J, with 8 bases in the middle. Germline V lookup: CDR1 LGHDT, CDR2 YNNKEL (reference sequence). This CDR3 region has 15 residues. CDR3 nucleotides: TGTGCCAGCAGCCAAGATCTGAGAGACACCGGGGAGCTGTTTTTT. Protein sequence: CASSQDLRDTGELFF.